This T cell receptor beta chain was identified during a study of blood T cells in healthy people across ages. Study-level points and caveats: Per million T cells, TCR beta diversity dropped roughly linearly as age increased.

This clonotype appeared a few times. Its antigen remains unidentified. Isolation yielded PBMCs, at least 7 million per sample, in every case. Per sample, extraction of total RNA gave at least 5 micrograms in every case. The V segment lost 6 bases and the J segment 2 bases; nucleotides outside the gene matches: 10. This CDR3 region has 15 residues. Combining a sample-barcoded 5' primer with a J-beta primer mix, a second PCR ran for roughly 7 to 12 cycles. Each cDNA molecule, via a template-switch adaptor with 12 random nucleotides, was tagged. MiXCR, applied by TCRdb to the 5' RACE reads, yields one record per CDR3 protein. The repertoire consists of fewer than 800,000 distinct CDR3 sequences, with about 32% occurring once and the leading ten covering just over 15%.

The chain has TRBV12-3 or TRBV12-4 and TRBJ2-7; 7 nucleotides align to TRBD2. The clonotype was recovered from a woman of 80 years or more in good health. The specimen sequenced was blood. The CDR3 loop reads CASRGGVGTPYEQYF. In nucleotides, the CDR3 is TGTGCCAGCAGGGGAGGGGTTGGGACCCCCTACGAGCAGTACTTC.